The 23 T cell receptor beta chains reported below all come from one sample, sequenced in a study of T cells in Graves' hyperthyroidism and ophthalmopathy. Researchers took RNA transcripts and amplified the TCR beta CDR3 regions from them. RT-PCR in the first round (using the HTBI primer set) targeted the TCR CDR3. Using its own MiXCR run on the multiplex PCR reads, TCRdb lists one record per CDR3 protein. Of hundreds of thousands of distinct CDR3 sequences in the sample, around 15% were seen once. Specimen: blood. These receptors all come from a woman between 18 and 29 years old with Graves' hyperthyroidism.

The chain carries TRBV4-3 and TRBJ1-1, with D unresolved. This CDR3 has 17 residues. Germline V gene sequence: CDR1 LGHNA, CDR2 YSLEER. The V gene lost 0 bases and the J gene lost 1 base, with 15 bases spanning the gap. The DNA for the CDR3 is TGCGCCAGCAGCCAAGATAGTATAATGCGGGAGAACACTGAAGCTTTCTTT. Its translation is CASSQDSIMRENTEAFF.

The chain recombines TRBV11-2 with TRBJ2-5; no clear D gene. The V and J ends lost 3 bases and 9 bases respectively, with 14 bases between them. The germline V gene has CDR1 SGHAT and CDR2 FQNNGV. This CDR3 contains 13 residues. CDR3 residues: CASSFEQKSAQYF. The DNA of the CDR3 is TGTGCCAGCAGCTTTGAACAAAAGTCGGCCCAGTACTTC.

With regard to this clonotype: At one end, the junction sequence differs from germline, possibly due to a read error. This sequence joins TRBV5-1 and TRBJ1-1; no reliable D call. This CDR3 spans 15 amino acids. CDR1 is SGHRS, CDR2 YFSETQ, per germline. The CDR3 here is CASSLERVVGTEAFF. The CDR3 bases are TGTGCCAGCAGCTTGGAGCGGGTTGTGGGAACTGAAGCTTTCTTT.

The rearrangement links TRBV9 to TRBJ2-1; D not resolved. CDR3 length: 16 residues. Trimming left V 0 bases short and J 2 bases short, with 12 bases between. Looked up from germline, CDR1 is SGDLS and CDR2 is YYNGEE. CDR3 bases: TGTGCCAGCAGCGTAGGGGCGAGAAGCCCCTACAATGAGCAGTTCTTC. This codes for CASSVGARSPYNEQFF.

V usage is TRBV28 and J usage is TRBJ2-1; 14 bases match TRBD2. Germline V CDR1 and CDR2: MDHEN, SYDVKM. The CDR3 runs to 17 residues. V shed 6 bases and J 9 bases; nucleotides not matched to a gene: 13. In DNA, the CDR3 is TGTGCCAGCAGCTCTACGGGACTAGCGGGAGTTTTCGGTGAGCAGTTCTTC. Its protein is CASSSTGLAGVFGEQFF.

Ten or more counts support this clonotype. This CDR3 is CASSLDTSGGSGETQYF. The CDR3 region has the DNA TGTGCCAGCAGCTTAGACACTAGCGGAGGGTCGGGAGAGACCCAGTACTTC. The chain combines TRBV7-9 with TRBJ2-5; 8 bases line up with TRBD2. CDR1 is SEHNR, CDR2 FQNEAQ, per germline (reference sequence). The CDR3 extends over 17 amino acids. Trimming at V came to 1 base and at J to 4 bases, leaving 11 bases not matched to a gene.

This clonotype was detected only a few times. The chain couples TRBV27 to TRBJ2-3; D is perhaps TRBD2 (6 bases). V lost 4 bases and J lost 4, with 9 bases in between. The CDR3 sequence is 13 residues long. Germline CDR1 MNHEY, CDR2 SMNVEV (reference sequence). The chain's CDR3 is CASSWGVADTQYF. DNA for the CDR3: TGTGCCAGCAGTTGGGGGGTAGCAGATACGCAGTATTTT.

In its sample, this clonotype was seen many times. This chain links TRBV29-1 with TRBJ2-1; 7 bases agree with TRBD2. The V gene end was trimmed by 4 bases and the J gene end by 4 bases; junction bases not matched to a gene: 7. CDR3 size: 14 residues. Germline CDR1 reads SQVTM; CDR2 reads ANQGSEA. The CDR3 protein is CSVGLLALYNEQFF. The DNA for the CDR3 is TGCAGCGTTGGGTTACTAGCGCTTTACAATGAGCAGTTCTTC.

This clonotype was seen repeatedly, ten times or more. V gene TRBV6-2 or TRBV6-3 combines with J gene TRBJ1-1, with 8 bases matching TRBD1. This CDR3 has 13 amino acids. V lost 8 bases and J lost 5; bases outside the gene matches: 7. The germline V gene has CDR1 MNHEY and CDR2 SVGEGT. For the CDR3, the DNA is TGTGCCAGCTCGTACCGACAGGGGACTGAAGCTTTCTTT. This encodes CASSYRQGTEAFF.

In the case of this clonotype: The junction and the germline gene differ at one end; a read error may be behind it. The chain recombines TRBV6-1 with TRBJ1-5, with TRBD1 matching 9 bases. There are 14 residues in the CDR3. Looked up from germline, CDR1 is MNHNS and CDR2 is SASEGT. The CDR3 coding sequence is TGTGCCATCAGTGAGGGACAGGGTGGTCAGCCCCAGCATTTT. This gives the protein CAISEGQGGQPQHF.

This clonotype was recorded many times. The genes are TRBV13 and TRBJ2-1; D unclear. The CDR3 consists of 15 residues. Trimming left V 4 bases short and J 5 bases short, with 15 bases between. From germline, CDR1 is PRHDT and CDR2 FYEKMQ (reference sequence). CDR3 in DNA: TGTGCCAGCAGCTCGTATGCCGCCTCAAACAATGAGCAGTTCTTC. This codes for CASSSYAASNNEQFF.

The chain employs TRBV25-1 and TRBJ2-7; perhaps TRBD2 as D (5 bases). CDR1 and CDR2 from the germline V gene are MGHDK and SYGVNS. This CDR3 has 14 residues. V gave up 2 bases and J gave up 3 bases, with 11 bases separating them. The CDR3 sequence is CASSEATGSYEQYF. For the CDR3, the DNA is TGTGCCAGCAGTGAAGCGACGGGGAGCTACGAGCAGTACTTC.

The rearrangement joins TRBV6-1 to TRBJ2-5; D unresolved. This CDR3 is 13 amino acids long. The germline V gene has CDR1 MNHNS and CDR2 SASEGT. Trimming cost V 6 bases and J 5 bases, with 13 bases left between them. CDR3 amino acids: CASRMVGLETQYF. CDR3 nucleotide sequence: TGTGCCAGCAGAATGGTGGGTCTGGAGACCCAGTACTTC.

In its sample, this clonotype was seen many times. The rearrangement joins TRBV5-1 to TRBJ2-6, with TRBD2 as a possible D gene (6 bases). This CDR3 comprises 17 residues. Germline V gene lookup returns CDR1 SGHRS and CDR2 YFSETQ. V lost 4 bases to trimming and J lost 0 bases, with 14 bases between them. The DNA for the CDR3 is TGCGCCAGCAGCGGGCAGGGACTCCGCTCTGGGGCCAACGTCCTGACTTTC. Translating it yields CASSGQGLRSGANVLTF. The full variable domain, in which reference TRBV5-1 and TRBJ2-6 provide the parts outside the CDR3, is KAGVTQTPRYLIKTRGQQVTLSCSPISGHRSVSWYQQTPGQGLQFLFEYFSETQRNKGNFPGRFSGRQFSNSRSEMNVSTLELGDSALYLCASSGQGLRSGANVLTFGAGSRLTVL.

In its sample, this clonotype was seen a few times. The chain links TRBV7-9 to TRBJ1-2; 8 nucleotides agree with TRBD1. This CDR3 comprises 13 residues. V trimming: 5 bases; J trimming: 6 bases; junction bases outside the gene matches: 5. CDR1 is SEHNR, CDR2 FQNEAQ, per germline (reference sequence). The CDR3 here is CASSEDRADGYTF. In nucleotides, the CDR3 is TGTGCCAGCAGCGAGGACAGGGCGGATGGCTACACCTTC.

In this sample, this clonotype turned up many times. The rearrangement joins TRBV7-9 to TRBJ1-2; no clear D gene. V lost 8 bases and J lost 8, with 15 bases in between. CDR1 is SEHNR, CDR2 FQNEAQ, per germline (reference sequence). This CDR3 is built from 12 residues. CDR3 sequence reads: CASPGPHGGYTF. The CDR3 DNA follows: TGTGCCAGCCCGGGCCCTCACGGGGGCTACACCTTC.

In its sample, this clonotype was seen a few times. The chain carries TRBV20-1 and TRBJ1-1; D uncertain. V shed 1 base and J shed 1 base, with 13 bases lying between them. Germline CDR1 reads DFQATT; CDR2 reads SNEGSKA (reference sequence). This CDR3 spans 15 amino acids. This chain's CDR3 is CSARVEGGWNTEAFF. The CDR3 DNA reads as TGCAGTGCTAGAGTGGAGGGAGGCTGGAACACTGAAGCTTTCTTT.

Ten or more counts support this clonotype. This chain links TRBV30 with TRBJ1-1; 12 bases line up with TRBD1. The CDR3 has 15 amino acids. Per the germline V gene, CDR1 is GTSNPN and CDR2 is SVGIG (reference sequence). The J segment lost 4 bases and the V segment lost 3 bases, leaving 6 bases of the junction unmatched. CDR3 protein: CAWSTGQGAFTEAFF. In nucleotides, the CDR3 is TGTGCCTGGAGCACGGGACAGGGGGCTTTCACTGAAGCTTTCTTT.

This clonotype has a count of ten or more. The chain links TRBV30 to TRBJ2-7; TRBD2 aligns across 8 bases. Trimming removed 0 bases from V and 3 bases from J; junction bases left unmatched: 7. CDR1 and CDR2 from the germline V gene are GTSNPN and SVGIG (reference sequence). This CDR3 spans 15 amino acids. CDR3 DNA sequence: TGTGCCTGGAGTGTAGCGGGGGCGCTCGGCTACGAGCAGTACTTC. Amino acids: CAWSVAGALGYEQYF. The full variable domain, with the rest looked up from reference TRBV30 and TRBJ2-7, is SQTIHQWPATLVQPVGSPLSLECTVEGTSNPNLYWYRQAAGRGLQLLFYSVGIGQISSEVPQNLSASRPQDRQFILSSKKLLLSDSGFYLCAWSVAGALGYEQYFGPGTRLTVT.

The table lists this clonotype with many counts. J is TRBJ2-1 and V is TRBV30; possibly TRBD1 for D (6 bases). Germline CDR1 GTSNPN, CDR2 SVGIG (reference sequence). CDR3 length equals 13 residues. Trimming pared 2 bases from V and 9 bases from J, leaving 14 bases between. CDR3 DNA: TGTGCCTGGAGTACCTACACAGGGTTTGAGCAGTTCTTC. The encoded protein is CAWSTYTGFEQFF.

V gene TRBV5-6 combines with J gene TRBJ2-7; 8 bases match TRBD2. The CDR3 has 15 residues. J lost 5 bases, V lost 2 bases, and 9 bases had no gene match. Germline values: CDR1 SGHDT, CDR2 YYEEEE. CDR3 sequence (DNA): TGTGCCAGCAGCTTAAAGGCGGGAGGAGTCGACGAGCAGTACTTC. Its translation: CASSLKAGGVDEQYF.

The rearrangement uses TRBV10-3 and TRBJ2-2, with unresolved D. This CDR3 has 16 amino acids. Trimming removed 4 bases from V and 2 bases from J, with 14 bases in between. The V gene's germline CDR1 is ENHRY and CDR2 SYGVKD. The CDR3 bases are TGTGCCATCAGTGCCTCACCCTTGGCTAACACCGGGGAGCTGTTTTTT. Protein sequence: CAISASPLANTGELFF.

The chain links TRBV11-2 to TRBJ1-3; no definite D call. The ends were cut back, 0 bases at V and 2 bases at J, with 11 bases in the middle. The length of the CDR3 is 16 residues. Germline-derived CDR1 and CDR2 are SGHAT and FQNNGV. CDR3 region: CASSLEPGPTGNTIYF. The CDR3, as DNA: TGTGCCAGCAGCTTAGAGCCGGGTCCGACTGGAAACACCATATATTTT.